The 8 T cell receptor beta chains listed next were all sequenced from one sample in a study of cytotoxic CD8 clonotypes in ibrutinib-treated CLL. Libraries were prepared by immunoSEQ multiplex PCR; TCRdb keeps only in-frame clonotypes and omits some of them. The repertoire holds approximately 210,000 clones, with around 70% as singletons. Source: PBMCs, taken after 24 months of ibrutinib treatment. These receptor sequences come from a human donor with chronic lymphocytic leukemia.

Only a few counts were recorded for this clone. V and J are TRBV7-8 and TRBJ1-1; TRBD1 agrees at 9 bases. Germline CDR1 is SGHVS and CDR2 is FQNEAQ. The trim removed 3 bases at V and 5 bases at J, leaving 4 bases unmatched. The CDR3 length is 14 residues. The CDR3 sequence is CASSFDRGGTEAFF. The CDR3 bases are TGTGCCAGCAGCTTCGACAGGGGGGGTACTGAAGCTTTCTTT.

The rearrangement uses TRBV14 and TRBJ1-1; unclear D gene. V was trimmed by 0 bases and J by 4 bases, leaving 6 bases between them. This CDR3 has 13 residues. Germline V CDR1 and CDR2: SGHDN, FVKESK. The CDR3 DNA reads as TGTGCCAGCAGCCAAGATTATCTCACTGAAGCTTTCTTT. Translating gives CASSQDYLTEAFF. Supplemented by reference TRBV14 and TRBJ1-1, the full variable domain reads EAGVTQFPSHSVIEKGQTVTLRCDPISGHDNLYWYRRVMGKEIKFLLHFVKESKQDESGMPNNRFLAERTGGTYSTLKVQPAELEDSGVYFCASSQDYLTEAFFGQGTRLTVV.

The chain recombines TRBV5-6 with TRBJ2-7, with TRBD1 matching 7 bases. The CDR3 consists of 13 residues. J was trimmed by 8 bases and V by 4 bases; bases with no gene match: 9. CDR1 SGHDT and CDR2 YYEEEE come from the germline V gene. The CDR3: CASSQDRESKQYF. The CDR3 bases are TGTGCCAGCAGCCAAGACAGGGAATCAAAGCAGTACTTC.

The genes are TRBV11-3 and TRBJ2-1, with TRBD1 matching over 9 bases. The CDR3 loop spans 18 amino acids. CDR1 is SGHNT, CDR2 YENEEA, per germline. The junction had 14 bases not matched to a gene; V was cut back by 5 bases and J by 3 bases. In nucleotides, the CDR3 is TGTGCCAGCAGCGCGGGACAGGGCCAAGGGTTGGACTACAATGAGCAGTTCTTC. Protein sequence: CASSAGQGQGLDYNEQFF.

V is TRBV5-1 and J is TRBJ2-5; D remains unclear. The V gene lost 0 bases and the J gene lost 3 bases, with 9 bases spanning the gap. The CDR3 runs 14 residues. Germline V lookup: CDR1 SGHRS, CDR2 YFSETQ. The CDR3 reads CASSLGHTKETQYF. In DNA, the CDR3 is TGCGCCAGCAGCTTGGGACATACGAAAGAGACCCAGTACTTC.

This clone was detected a few times. The V and J genes are TRBV10-2 and TRBJ1-2; 8 bases are a match to TRBD1. Germline CDR1 reads WSHSY; CDR2 reads SAAADI. The CDR3 is 14 residues long. V lost 10 bases, J lost 7 bases, and 14 bases stayed unmatched. The CDR3 loop is CATAGTGDDRGYTF. DNA for the CDR3: TGCGCCACAGCCGGGACAGGAGACGATCGTGGCTACACCTTC.

CDR3 DNA: TGTGCCTGGAGTGTACTTGTACAGGGTGGTGGCTACACCTTC. Translating it yields CAWSVLVQGGGYTF. This chain links TRBV30 with TRBJ1-2; TRBD1 is a possible D gene (6 bases). Germline CDR1 and CDR2: GTSNPN and SVGIG (reference sequence). This CDR3 comprises 14 residues. Between the trimmed V and J ends, which lost 0 bases and 7 bases, there was a span of 15 bases.

The rearrangement uses TRBV4-2 and TRBJ2-1; TRBD2 aligns across 12 bases. CDR1 is LGHNA and CDR2 is YNFKEQ in the germline V gene. There are 18 residues in the CDR3. Unmatched junction bases numbered 13, after V lost 2 bases and J lost 8 bases. CDR3 loop: CASSQPRLAGEGRHEQFF. CDR3 coding DNA: TGTGCCAGCAGCCAACCGAGACTAGCGGGAGAGGGTCGGCATGAGCAGTTCTTC.